A selection of T cell receptor beta chains follows, all from one sample in a study of OX40 agonist ivuxolimab in advanced cancers. Method: immunoSEQ multiplex PCR; TCRdb's copy keeps in-frame clones and lacks some. The sample comprises 75,000 to 100,000 clones, around 90% of which are singletons, and about 0.31% rests with the top ten. The starting material was CD4+ or CD8+ T cells sorted from blood, obtained in a trial of the OX40 agonist ivuxolimab. Receptors originate from an adult with an advanced solid tumor such as melanoma, head and neck, liver or kidney cancer. Both conserved end residues are part of each CDR3. Each record gives: clone size, D gene, J gene, V gene, CDR3 protein, CDR3 DNA. A D gene is named only where the DNA matches it firmly. The size field is filled for only some rows; it gives once, few, many or a size class.

size: -
D: TRBD2
J: TRBJ2-1
V: TRBV5-4
CDR3: CASSPGTSGRGASYNEQFF
DNA: TGTGCCAGCAGCCCCGGGACTAGCGGGAGGGGGGCCTCCTACAATGAGCAGTTCTTC

size: -
D: -
J: TRBJ2-5
V: TRBV6-5
CDR3: CASSRGQNQETQYF
DNA: TGTGCCAGCAGCCGCGGACAGAACCAAGAGACCCAGTACTTC

size: -
D: -
J: TRBJ1-1
V: TRBV6-5
CDR3: CASSYSGTVNTEAFF
DNA: TGTGCCAGCAGTTACTCGGGCACGGTGAACACTGAAGCTTTCTTT

size: -
D: -
J: TRBJ2-5
V: TRBV18
CDR3: CASSPPRQKYQETQYF
DNA: TGTGCCAGCTCACCACCCCGACAGAAGTACCAAGAGACCCAGTACTTC

size: -
D: -
J: TRBJ2-1
V: TRBV5-1
CDR3: CASMGKSSYNEQFF
DNA: TGCGCCAGCATGGGAAAAAGCTCCTACAATGAGCAGTTCTTC

size: -
D: TRBD1
J: TRBJ2-1
V: TRBV5-1
CDR3: CASSLGTGVSSYNEQFF
DNA: TGCGCCAGCAGCTTAGGAACAGGGGTCAGCTCCTACAATGAGCAGTTCTTC

size: -
D: TRBD1
J: TRBJ2-3
V: TRBV7-8
CDR3: CASSFHRGDTDTQYF
DNA: TGTGCCAGCAGCTTTCACAGGGGGGACACAGATACGCAGTATTTT

size: -
D: -
J: TRBJ2-7
V: TRBV18
CDR3: CASSPPGREQYF
DNA: TGTGCCAGCTCACCACCAGGACGCGAGCAGTACTTC

size: -
D: TRBD1
J: TRBJ2-1
V: TRBV7-3
CDR3: CASSLRGDRDEQFF
DNA: TGTGCCAGCAGCTTAAGGGGGGACAGGGATGAGCAGTTCTTC

size: -
D: -
J: TRBJ1-4
V: TRBV7-8
CDR3: CASSWGGPANEKLFF
DNA: TGTGCCAGCAGCTGGGGAGGGCCAGCGAACGAAAAACTGTTTTTT

size: few
D: TRBD2
J: TRBJ2-7
V: TRBV5-1
CDR3: CASSTLAGYEQYF
DNA: TGCGCCAGCAGTACCCTAGCGGGGTACGAGCAGTACTTC

size: -
D: -
J: TRBJ2-3
V: TRBV19
CDR3: CASSLQDSDTQYF
DNA: TGTGCCAGTAGTTTACAAGATTCAGATACGCAGTATTTT

size: -
D: -
J: TRBJ1-2
V: TRBV7-2
CDR3: CASSTGQLADYGYTF
DNA: TGTGCCAGCAGCACCGGACAGTTAGCCGACTATGGCTACACCTTC

size: -
D: TRBD1
J: TRBJ1-2
V: TRBV6-5
CDR3: CASRPTRDRGRGYTF
DNA: TGTGCCAGCAGACCCACCCGGGACAGGGGGCGAGGCTACACCTTC

size: -
D: TRBD1
J: TRBJ2-7
V: TRBV27
CDR3: CASSPQTGGVYEQYF
DNA: TGTGCCAGCAGTCCCCAGACAGGGGGAGTATACGAGCAGTACTTC

size: -
D: -
J: TRBJ2-1
V: TRBV14
CDR3: CASSRLAGHNEQFF
DNA: TGTGCCAGCAGCCGGTTGGCAGGGCACAATGAGCAGTTCTTC

size: -
D: TRBD2
J: TRBJ2-1
V: TRBV10-1
CDR3: CASSALVRREGRSSYNEQFF
DNA: TGCGCCAGCAGTGCATTGGTGCGGCGGGAGGGCCGAAGCTCCTACAATGAGCAGTTCTTC

size: -
D: -
J: TRBJ2-7
V: TRBV28
CDR3: CASSSRRKGMYEQYF
DNA: TGTGCCAGCAGTTCCCGGAGAAAGGGGATGTACGAGCAGTACTTC

size: -
D: -
J: TRBJ2-2
V: TRBV28
CDR3: CASLRQDFNTGELFF
DNA: TGTGCCAGCCTAAGACAGGATTTTAACACCGGGGAGCTGTTTTTT

size: -
D: -
J: TRBJ1-4
V: TRBV7-9
CDR3: CASNTYTNEKLFF
DNA: TGTGCCAGCAACACCTACACTAATGAAAAACTGTTTTTT

size: -
D: -
J: TRBJ1-1
V: TRBV7-3
CDR3: CASSLTGGTEAFF
DNA: TGTGCCAGCAGCTTAACAGGGGGCACTGAAGCTTTCTTT

size: -
D: -
J: TRBJ1-1
V: TRBV4-2
CDR3: CASSQDEGGLNTEAFF
DNA: TGTGCCAGCAGCCAAGACGAGGGGGGCCTTAACACTGAAGCTTTCTTT

size: -
D: -
J: TRBJ1-1
V: TRBV5-1
CDR3: CASSLSGTEGTEAFF
DNA: TGCGCCAGCAGCTTATCCGGGACGGAAGGGACTGAAGCTTTCTTT

size: -
D: -
J: TRBJ2-7
V: TRBV6-5
CDR3: CASSYEQGSYEQYF
DNA: TGTGCCAGCAGTTACGAACAGGGCTCCTACGAGCAGTACTTC

size: -
D: -
J: TRBJ2-7
V: TRBV11-1
CDR3: CASSPPGVIEQYF
DNA: TGTGCCAGCAGCCCCCCCGGGGTCATCGAGCAGTACTTC

size: -
D: TRBD1
J: TRBJ2-7
V: TRBV7-9
CDR3: CASSYPRDRGSYEQYF
DNA: TGTGCCAGCAGCTACCCCCGGGACAGGGGGTCCTACGAGCAGTACTTC

size: once
D: TRBD1
J: TRBJ2-5
V: TRBV5-1
CDR3: CASSKQGTFQETQYF
DNA: TGCGCCAGCAGCAAACAGGGGACCTTCCAAGAGACCCAGTACTTC

size: once
D: -
J: TRBJ2-3
V: TRBV5-6
CDR3: CASSFQGLVDTQYF
DNA: TGTGCCAGCAGTTTCCAGGGTCTTGTAGATACGCAGTATTTT

size: few
D: -
J: TRBJ2-1
V: TRBV5-1
CDR3: CASYWEALPYNEQFF
DNA: TGCGCCAGCTACTGGGAGGCCCTTCCGTACAATGAGCAGTTCTTC

size: -
D: TRBD2
J: TRBJ2-5
V: TRBV27
CDR3: CASSFLAGGQETQYF
DNA: TGTGCCAGCAGCTTTTTAGCGGGAGGCCAAGAGACCCAGTACTTC

size: -
D: -
J: TRBJ2-3
V: TRBV25-1
CDR3: CASSELPESTTDTQYF
DNA: TGTGCCAGCAGTGAACTGCCAGAGTCAACTACAGATACGCAGTATTTT

size: -
D: -
J: TRBJ2-5
V: TRBV6-1
CDR3: CASSEQGGGQETQYF
DNA: TGTGCCAGCAGTGAACAGGGAGGGGGCCAGGAGACCCAGTACTTC

size: -
D: -
J: TRBJ1-5
V: TRBV10-3
CDR3: CAISQTDSNQPQHF
DNA: TGTGCCATCTCCCAGACAGATAGCAATCAGCCCCAGCATTTT

size: -
D: -
J: TRBJ2-3
V: TRBV5-1
CDR3: CASSYRGSLTSTDTQYF
DNA: TGCGCCAGCAGCTACCGGGGGTCTCTAACTAGCACAGATACGCAGTATTTT

size: once
D: TRBD2
J: TRBJ2-1
V: TRBV27
CDR3: CASSRSGRDYNEQFF
DNA: TGTGCCAGCAGCCGTAGCGGGAGGGACTACAATGAGCAGTTCTTC

size: once
D: -
J: TRBJ1-3
V: TRBV11-2
CDR3: CASSLGTASGATIYF
DNA: TGTGCCAGCAGCTTAGGCACAGCCTCTGGTGCCACCATATATTTT

size: -
D: -
J: TRBJ2-7
V: TRBV6-4
CDR3: CASSAGQERLSYEQYF
DNA: TGTGCCAGCAGTGCCGGGCAGGAGAGACTCTCCTACGAGCAGTACTTC

size: -
D: TRBD2
J: TRBJ2-7
V: TRBV28
CDR3: CASQAGGTYEQYF
DNA: TGTGCCAGCCAAGCGGGAGGAACCTACGAGCAGTACTTC

size: -
D: TRBD2
J: TRBJ2-1
V: TRBV11-3
CDR3: CASSLISGRSSEQFF
DNA: TGTGCCAGCAGCTTGATCAGCGGGAGGAGTAGTGAGCAGTTCTTC

size: -
D: -
J: TRBJ2-5
V: TRBV7-2
CDR3: CASSLVGETQYF
DNA: TGTGCCAGCAGCTTAGTCGGAGAGACCCAGTACTTC

size: once
D: -
J: TRBJ1-5
V: TRBV5-6
CDR3: CASSLGQANQPQHF
DNA: TGTGCCAGCAGCTTGGGACAGGCGAATCAGCCCCAGCATTTT

size: -
D: -
J: TRBJ1-1
V: TRBV19
CDR3: CASSLQGSFTEAFF
DNA: TGTGCCAGTAGTCTGCAGGGAAGTTTTACTGAAGCTTTCTTT